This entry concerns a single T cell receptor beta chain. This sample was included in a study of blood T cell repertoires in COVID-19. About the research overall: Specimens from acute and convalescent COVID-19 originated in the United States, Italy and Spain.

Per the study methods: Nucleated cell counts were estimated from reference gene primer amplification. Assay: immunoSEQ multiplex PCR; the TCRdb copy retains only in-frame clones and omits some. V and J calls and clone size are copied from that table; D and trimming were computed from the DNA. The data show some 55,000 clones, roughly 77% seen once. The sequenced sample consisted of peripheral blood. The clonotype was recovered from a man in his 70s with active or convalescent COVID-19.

CDR3 in DNA: TGTGCCAGCAGCTTCACTAGCGGGGTGCACGAGCAGTACTTC. Its translation: CASSFTSGVHEQYF. The V gene is TRBV11-2, the J gene TRBJ2-7; 10 positions match TRBD2. Germline CDR1 reads SGHAT; CDR2 reads FQNNGV. CDR3 size: 14 residues. V shed 3 bases, J shed 5 bases, and the junction held 4 bases outside the gene matches. Filled out from reference TRBV11-2 and TRBJ2-7, the complete variable domain reads EAGVAQSPRYKIIEKRQSVAFWCNPISGHATLYWYQQILGQGPKLLIQFQNNGVVDDSQLPKDRFSAERLKGVDSTLKIQPAKLEDSAVYLCASSFTSGVHEQYFGPGTRLTVT.